What follows are 17 T cell receptor beta chains derived from one specimen sequenced in a study of blood T cell repertoires in COVID-19. Here immunoSEQ multiplex PCR was the method, and the copy in TCRdb shows in-frame clones only, minus some. The data show 350,000 or so clones, approximately 86% seen once. The specimen sequenced was PBMCs or T cells enriched from blood (not recorded which). The receptors come from a woman aged 40 to 50 with acute COVID-19.

The V call is TRBV9, the J call TRBJ2-1; 9 nucleotides align to TRBD2. This CDR3 has 15 amino acids. J gave up 2 bases and V 1 base, and 1 base lay outside the gene matches. Germline V gives CDR1 SGDLS, CDR2 YYNGEE. The CDR3, as DNA: TGTGCCAGCAGCGTACTAGCGGGACCCTACAATGAGCAGTTCTTC. It translates to CASSVLAGPYNEQFF.

The chain recombines TRBV11-2 with TRBJ1-6, with D perhaps TRBD1 (6 bases). The CDR3 is made up of 17 amino acids. V shed 6 bases and J shed 4 bases, with 19 bases lying between them. Germline V gene lookup returns CDR1 SGHAT and CDR2 FQNNGV. CDR3 sequence reads: CASSSPGGREYNSPLHF. The CDR3 DNA follows: TGTGCCAGCAGTTCGCCGGGGGGCAGGGAGTATAATTCACCCCTCCACTTT.

The chain employs TRBV7-9 and TRBJ1-2, with a tentative D call TRBD1 (5 bases). The germline V gene has CDR1 SEHNR and CDR2 FQNEAQ (reference sequence). This CDR3 has 16 residues. Trimming stripped 6 bases from V and 4 bases from J, with 21 bases between. The CDR3 here is CASRMTRGQGSYGYTF. CDR3 sequence (DNA): TGTGCCAGCAGGATGACTAGGGGCCAAGGGAGCTATGGCTACACCTTC.

The rearrangement uses TRBV10-3 and TRBJ2-1, with 8 bases identical to TRBD1. The trim removed 10 bases at V and 4 bases at J, leaving 21 bases unmatched. The CDR3 spans 18 residues. In germline, CDR1 is ENHRY, CDR2 SYGVKD. CDR3 residues: CATILGTGGVRGYNEQFF. As DNA, the CDR3 is TGTGCCACCATTCTCGGGACAGGAGGGGTAAGAGGGTACAATGAGCAGTTCTTC.

The chain uses TRBV5-1 and TRBJ2-1; 12 bases match TRBD2. Germline assignment: CDR1 SGHRS and CDR2 YFSETQ. This CDR3 has 16 amino acids. The ends lost 0 bases at V and 15 bases at J; junction bases unmatched: 13. In nucleotides, the CDR3 is TGCGCCAGCAGCTTGGCCTCTAGCGGGAGGGCTAACGTCTGGTTCTTC. Translating it yields CASSLASSGRANVWFF.

The chain has TRBV5-4 and TRBJ1-1, with D possibly TRBD1 on 5 matching bases. Per germline, CDR1 SGHNT and CDR2 YYREEE (reference sequence). The CDR3 spans 14 residues. The V end lost 3 bases, the J end lost 1 base, and 10 bases lay between the germline ends. CDR3 DNA: TGTGCCAGCAGCTGGGGGGTGGAGAACACTGAAGCTTTCTTT. Translated: CASSWGVENTEAFF.

The rearrangement links TRBV27 to TRBJ1-1; weak D call: TRBD1 (5 bases). The V end was cut by 6 bases, the J end by 4 bases, with 15 bases between. The CDR3 is 14 amino acids. Germline V gives CDR1 MNHEY, CDR2 SMNVEV (reference sequence). CDR3 sequence: CASSSPGGGTEAFF. Here the CDR3 DNA reads TGTGCCAGCAGCTCTCCTGGGGGGGGCACTGAAGCTTTCTTT.

J is TRBJ2-7 and V is TRBV4-1, with D tentatively TRBD2 (6 bases). The CDR3 loop spans 17 amino acids. The V and J ends lost 1 base and 5 bases respectively, with 21 bases between them. Germline V CDR1 and CDR2: MGHRA, YSYEKL. The CDR3 reads CASSQGWIYGRNHEQYF. CDR3 nucleotide sequence: TGCGCCAGCAGCCAAGGGTGGATTTACGGGAGAAACCACGAGCAGTACTTC.

The chain combines TRBV5-4 with TRBJ2-3, with 9 bases fitting TRBD2. The trim removed 1 base at V and 0 bases at J, leaving 9 bases unmatched. Per the germline V gene, CDR1 is SGHNT and CDR2 is YYREEE (reference sequence). The length of the CDR3 is 18 residues. The CDR3 DNA is TGTGCCAGCAGCTTGAAACAGGTTAGCGGGGGAAGCACAGATACGCAGTATTTT. Its translation is CASSLKQVSGGSTDTQYF. Looking up the rest from reference TRBV5-4 and TRBJ2-3 gives the full variable domain: ETGVTQSPTHLIKTRGQQVTLRCSSQSGHNTVSWYQQALGQGPQFIFQYYREEENGRGNFPPRFSGLQFPNYSSELNVNALELDDSALYLCASSLKQVSGGSTDTQYFGPGTRLTVL.

The chain couples TRBV4-3 to TRBJ1-6; 7 bases are shared with TRBD1. The CDR3 runs to 17 residues. The V segment lost 0 bases and the J segment 5 bases; nucleotides outside the gene matches: 7. CDR1 LGHNA and CDR2 YSLEER come from the germline V gene. Here the CDR3 reads CASSQDWGRGNNSPLHF. The CDR3, as DNA: TGCGCCAGCAGCCAAGATTGGGGCAGGGGGAATAATTCACCCCTCCACTTT.

This chain connects TRBV6-2 or TRBV6-3 to TRBJ2-6; perhaps TRBD1 as D (7 bases). The CDR3 is made up of 15 amino acids. V lost 6 bases, J lost 2 bases, and 11 bases lay in between. CDR1 and CDR2 from the germline V gene are MNHEY and SVGEGT. CDR3 in amino acids: CASSSGGTGANVLTF. The CDR3 DNA follows: TGTGCCAGCAGCTCAGGGGGGACTGGGGCCAACGTCCTGACTTTC.

The chain uses TRBV7-6 and TRBJ1-3; TRBD1 matches at 9 bases. CDR1 and CDR2 (germline): SGHVS, FNYEAQ. V lost 5 bases and J lost 4; bases outside the gene matches: 6. There are 15 residues in the CDR3. DNA of the CDR3: TGTGCCAGCAGCGGAACAGGGGGCGCGGGAAACACCATATATTTT. Amino acids: CASSGTGGAGNTIYF.

V and J are TRBV12-1 and TRBJ1-3; the DNA was not compared with TRBD1, the D call given in the table. TRBV12-1 is a pseudogene locus. The length of the CDR3 is 15 residues. The chain's CDR3 is CASSPRRISGNTIYF. Here the CDR3 DNA reads TGTGCCAGCAGCCCCCGCAGGATCTCTGGAAACACCATATATTTT.

The chain combines TRBV7-2 with TRBJ1-2, with 8 bases that match TRBD1. Losses at the gene ends were 4 bases for V and 4 bases for J; bases not matched to a gene: 8. The length of the CDR3 is 15 residues. CDR1 and CDR2 (germline): SGHTA, FQGNSA. The CDR3 protein is CASSYDRGLPYGYTF. DNA for the CDR3: TGTGCCAGCAGCTACGACAGGGGCCTTCCCTATGGCTACACCTTC.

V usage is TRBV7-6 and J usage is TRBJ1-1; a weak D match, TRBD1 (5 bases). Germline CDR1 reads SGHVS; CDR2 reads FNYEAQ. The CDR3 has 14 amino acids. The ends were cut back, 1 base at V and 3 bases at J, with 9 bases in the middle. The CDR3 region has the DNA TGTGCCAGCAGCTTAGATCCGGGGGACACTGAAGCTTTCTTT. Protein sequence: CASSLDPGDTEAFF.

The chain is built from TRBV28 and TRBJ1-5, with 8 positions matching TRBD1. Germline trimming cut 5 bases from V and 5 bases from J; bases unmatched to any gene: 8. Per the germline V gene, CDR1 is MDHEN and CDR2 is SYDVKM. The CDR3 sequence is 15 residues long. CDR3 sequence (DNA): TGTGCCAGCAGTGACAGACAGGGGACCGATCAGCCCCAGCATTTT. Amino acids: CASSDRQGTDQPQHF.

The chain employs TRBV13 and TRBJ2-5; TRBD1 might be the D (6 bases). The ends were cut back, 4 bases at V and 7 bases at J, with 13 bases in the middle. Germline CDR1 is PRHDT and CDR2 is FYEKMQ (reference sequence). This CDR3 contains 13 residues. CDR3: CASSSQGYATQYF. The CDR3 coding sequence is TGTGCCAGCAGCTCACAGGGTTACGCGACCCAGTACTTC.